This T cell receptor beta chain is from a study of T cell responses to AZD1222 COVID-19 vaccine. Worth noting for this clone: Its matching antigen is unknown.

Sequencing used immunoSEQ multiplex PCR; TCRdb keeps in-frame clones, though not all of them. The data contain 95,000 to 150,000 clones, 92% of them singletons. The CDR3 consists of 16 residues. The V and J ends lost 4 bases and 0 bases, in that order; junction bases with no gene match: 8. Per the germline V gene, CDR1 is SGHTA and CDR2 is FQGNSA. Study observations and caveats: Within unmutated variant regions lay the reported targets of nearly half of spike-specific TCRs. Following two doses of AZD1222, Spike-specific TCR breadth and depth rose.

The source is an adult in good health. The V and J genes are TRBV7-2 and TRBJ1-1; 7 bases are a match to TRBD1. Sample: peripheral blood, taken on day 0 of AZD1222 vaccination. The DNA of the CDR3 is TGTGCCAGCAGCTGGACCGGGACAGCGTTGAACACTGAAGCTTTCTTT. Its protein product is CASSWTGTALNTEAFF.